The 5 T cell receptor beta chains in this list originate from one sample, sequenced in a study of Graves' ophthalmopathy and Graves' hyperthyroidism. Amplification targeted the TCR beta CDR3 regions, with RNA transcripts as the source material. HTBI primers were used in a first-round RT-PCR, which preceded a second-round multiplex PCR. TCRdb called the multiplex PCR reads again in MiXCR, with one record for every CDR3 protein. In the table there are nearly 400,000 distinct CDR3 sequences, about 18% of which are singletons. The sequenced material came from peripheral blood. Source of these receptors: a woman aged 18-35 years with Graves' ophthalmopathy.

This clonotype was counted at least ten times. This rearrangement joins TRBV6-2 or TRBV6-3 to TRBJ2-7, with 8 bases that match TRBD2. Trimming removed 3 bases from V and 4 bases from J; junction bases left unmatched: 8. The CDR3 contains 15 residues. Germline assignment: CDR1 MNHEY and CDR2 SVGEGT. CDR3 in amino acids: CASSYLATSGYEQYF. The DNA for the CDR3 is TGTGCCAGCAGTTATCTCGCCACTAGCGGTTACGAGCAGTACTTC.

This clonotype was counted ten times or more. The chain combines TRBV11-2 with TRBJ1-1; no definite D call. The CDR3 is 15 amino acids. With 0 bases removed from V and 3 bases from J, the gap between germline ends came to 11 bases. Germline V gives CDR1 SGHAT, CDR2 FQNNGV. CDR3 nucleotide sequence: TGTGCCAGCAGCTTAGATCTAACTGGATACACTGAAGCTTTCTTT. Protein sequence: CASSLDLTGYTEAFF.

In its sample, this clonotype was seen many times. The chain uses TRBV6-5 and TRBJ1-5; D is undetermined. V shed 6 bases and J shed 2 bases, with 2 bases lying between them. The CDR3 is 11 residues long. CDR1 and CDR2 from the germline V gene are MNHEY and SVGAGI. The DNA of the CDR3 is TGTGCCAGCAGGGGCAATCAGCCCCAGCATTTT. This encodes CASRGNQPQHF.

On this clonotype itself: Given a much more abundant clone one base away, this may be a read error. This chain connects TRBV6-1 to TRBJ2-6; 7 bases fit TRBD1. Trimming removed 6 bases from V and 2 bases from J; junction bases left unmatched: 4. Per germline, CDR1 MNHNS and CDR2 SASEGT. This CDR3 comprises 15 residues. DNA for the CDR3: TGTGCCAGCAGAAACAGGGGAACTGGGGCCAACGTCCTGACTTTC. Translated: CASRNRGTGANVLTF.

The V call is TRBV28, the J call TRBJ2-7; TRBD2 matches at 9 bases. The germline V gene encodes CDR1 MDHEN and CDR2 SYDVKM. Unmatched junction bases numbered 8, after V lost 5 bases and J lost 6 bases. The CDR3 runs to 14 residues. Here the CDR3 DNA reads TGTGCCAGCAGTCCCCAACGGACTAGCGCCGAGCAGTACTTC. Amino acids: CASSPQRTSAEQYF.